The clone carrying this TCR beta chain was observed at least ten times. Its antigen is not identified. TCRdb recomputed calls from the reads with MiXCR, one row per CDR3 protein. The table lists 60,000 to 65,000 distinct CDR3 sequences, 21% of them singletons. The data are from a study of lung T cells in sarcoidosis with Löfgren's syndrome. As for the study in general: Analyses focused on Löfgren's syndrome patients.

The CDR3 loop spans 14 amino acids. V shed 4 bases and J 3 bases; nucleotides not matched to a gene: 2. The germline CDR1 and CDR2 sequences are SEHNR and FQNEAQ (reference sequence). Study conclusions and caveats: Shared TRAV12-1 and TRBV2 CDR3 motifs were reported across several patients. TRBV2 was the preferred pairing partner of TRAV12-1, with similar CDR3s.

This chain links TRBV7-9 with TRBJ2-7, with TRBD2 matching over 11 bases. This clonotype was sampled from a human donor with sarcoidosis (Löfgren's syndrome or another form), or a control subject (not recorded which). The sequencing sample was made of CD4+ T cells from PBMCs. The CDR3 protein is CASSSTSGSYEQYF. For the CDR3, the DNA is TGTGCCAGCAGCTCCACTAGCGGGAGCTACGAGCAGTACTTC. The variable domain in full, completed from reference TRBV7-9 and TRBJ2-7, reads DTGVSQNPRHKITKRGQNVTFRCDPISEHNRLYWYRQTLGQGPEFLTYFQNEAQLEKSRLLSDRFSAERPKGSFSTLEIQRTEQGDSAMYLCASSSTSGSYEQYFGPGTRLTVT.